A single sample is the source of the 12 T cell receptor beta chains below, sequenced in a study of blood T cells in healthy people across ages. A sample-barcoded 5' primer and a J-beta primer mix were used in a second PCR of roughly 7 to 12 cycles. One entry per CDR3 protein results from TCRdb running MiXCR on the 5' RACE reads. The sample comprises 1.5 million to 2 million distinct CDR3 sequences, around half of which are singletons, and approximately 2.1% rests with the top ten. Sequencing used blood. All receptors derive from a woman aged 40 to 50 in good health.

The rearrangement links TRBV28 to TRBJ2-7; D assignment may be TRBD1 or TRBD2 (5 bases each). CDR3 length: 12 residues. Germline V gene lookup returns CDR1 MDHEN and CDR2 SYDVKM. The V end lost 11 bases, the J end lost 7 bases, and 18 bases lay between the germline ends. CDR3 coding DNA: TGTGCCCACAGCGTGGGGGTCGGAGAGCAGTACTTC. This codes for CAHSVGVGEQYF.

In its sample, this clonotype was seen a few times. This sequence joins TRBV29-1 and TRBJ1-2; 11 nucleotides agree with TRBD1. Germline values: CDR1 SQVTM, CDR2 ANQGSEA. CDR3 length equals 15 residues. With 7 bases clipped from V and 3 bases from J, the junction kept 10 bases outside the gene matches. As DNA, the CDR3 is TGCAGCGCCTCAGAGGAGGGACAGGGGGACTATGGCTACACCTTC. This encodes CSASEEGQGDYGYTF. The full variable domain, in which reference TRBV29-1 and TRBJ1-2 provide the parts outside the CDR3, is SAVISQKPSRDICQRGTSLTIQCQVDSQVTMMFWYRQQPGQSLTLIATANQGSEATYESGFVIDKFPISRPNLTFSTLTVSNMSPEDSSIYLCSASEEGQGDYGYTFGSGTRLTVV.

The chain joins TRBV2 to TRBJ2-3; TRBD1 aligns across 9 bases. Looked up from germline, CDR1 is SNHLY and CDR2 is FYNNEI. The CDR3 totals 18 residues. V was pared by 6 bases and J by 0 bases, with 13 bases of the junction left unmatched. The CDR3 region is CASRPGTGINLSTDTQYF. In nucleotides, the CDR3 is TGTGCCAGCAGACCCGGGACAGGGATTAATCTAAGCACAGATACGCAGTATTTT.

V and J are TRBV28 and TRBJ2-5; D may be TRBD2 (5 bases). Germline assignment: CDR1 MDHEN and CDR2 SYDVKM. This CDR3 comprises 13 residues. Trimming removed 8 bases from V and 2 bases from J, with 12 bases in between. The CDR3 loop is CASAEGSQETQYF. The CDR3, as DNA: TGTGCCAGCGCCGAGGGCTCTCAAGAGACCCAGTACTTC.

This chain joins TRBV6-5 and TRBJ2-6; D is unclear. Trimming removed 2 bases at V and 2 bases at J, with 7 bases between. The CDR3 sequence is 15 residues long. Germline loops: CDR1 MNHEY, CDR2 SVGAGI. CDR3 residues: CASSYAAAGANVLTF. As DNA, the CDR3 is TGTGCCAGCAGTTACGCGGCGGCTGGGGCCAACGTCCTGACTTTC.

The genes are TRBV7-9 and TRBJ1-1; D might be TRBD1 (5 bases). V was clipped by 5 bases and J by 4 bases, with 14 bases between them. Germline V lookup: CDR1 SEHNR, CDR2 FQNEAQ (reference sequence). The CDR3 spans 14 residues. As DNA, the CDR3 is TGTGCCAGCAGCCAACAGGTTAAGAGCACTGAAGCTTTCTTT. Translated, it gives CASSQQVKSTEAFF.

The V and J genes are TRBV6-2 or TRBV6-3 and TRBJ2-5; 7 bases agree with TRBD2. The CDR3 consists of 16 residues. Germline CDR1 is MNHEY and CDR2 is SVGEGT. J gave up 0 bases and V 1 base, and 5 bases lay outside the gene matches. CDR3 region: CASSYWDYQDQETQYF. DNA of the CDR3: TGTGCCAGCAGTTACTGGGACTACCAAGACCAAGAGACCCAGTACTTC.

This clonotype was seen just once. This chain uses TRBV29-1 with TRBJ1-1, with 7 bases that match TRBD1. With V trimmed by 4 bases and J by 0 bases, 8 bases remained unmatched. The CDR3 has 15 residues. Germline V gene sequence: CDR1 SQVTM, CDR2 ANQGSEA. In DNA, the CDR3 is TGCAGCGTTGGCTCAAACAGGGGCATGAACACTGAAGCTTTCTTT. Amino acid sequence: CSVGSNRGMNTEAFF. Full variable domain (missing parts from reference TRBV29-1 and TRBJ1-1): SAVISQKPSRDICQRGTSLTIQCQVDSQVTMMFWYRQQPGQSLTLIATANQGSEATYESGFVIDKFPISRPNLTFSTLTVSNMSPEDSSIYLCSVGSNRGMNTEAFFGQGTRLTVV.

The chain recombines TRBV6-6 with TRBJ2-1; TRBD1 or TRBD2 may be the D gene (5 bases each). V shed 6 bases and J shed 7 bases, with 16 bases lying between them. The CDR3 is made up of 14 amino acids. Looked up from germline, CDR1 is MNHNY and CDR2 is SVGAGI (reference sequence). In DNA form, the CDR3 reads TGTGCCAGCAGGCCGGGACGGCAGCTAAATGAGCAGTTCTTC. Encoded protein: CASRPGRQLNEQFF.

The table lists this clonotype with a count of one. A much larger clone differs from this one at a single base, so this may be a read error. The chain carries TRBV4-3 and TRBJ2-5; D is perhaps TRBD2 (6 bases). The germline V gene has CDR1 LGHNA and CDR2 YSLEER. This CDR3 has 15 residues. The CDR3 protein is CTSSPSDSLQETQYF. CDR3 in DNA: TGCACCAGCAGCCCTAGCGACTCTCTACAAGAGACCCAGTACTTC.

This clonotype was counted only a few times. This chain uses TRBV6-2 or TRBV6-3 with TRBJ2-6; tentative D call: TRBD1 (8 bases). The germline V and J ends were trimmed by 2 bases and 4 bases, with 21 bases remaining between them. This CDR3 has 19 residues. Germline V gives CDR1 MNHEY, CDR2 SVGEGT. The CDR3 DNA is TGTGCCAGCAGTTACAGCGGGACAGGACTATCTCTGGGGGCCAACGTCCTGACTTTC. Protein sequence: CASSYSGTGLSLGANVLTF.

The sample holds a few counts of this clonotype. This chain connects TRBV4-3 to TRBJ2-1, with TRBD2 identical over 11 bases. With V trimmed by 3 bases and J by 6 bases, 7 bases remained unmatched. The CDR3 covers 16 residues. Germline lookup yields CDR1 LGHNA and CDR2 YSLEER. DNA for the CDR3: TGCGCCAGCAGCCAGGCACTAGCGGGGGCCAGCAATGAGCAGTTCTTC. This translates into CASSQALAGASNEQFF.